This T cell receptor (beta chain) comes out of a study of PD-1 blockade in classical Hodgkin lymphoma. The study's findings and limits: Repertoire differences lack defined causes, possibly disease activity or prior therapy.

Assay: immunoSEQ multiplex PCR; the TCRdb copy retains only in-frame clones and omits some. Altogether tens of thousands of clones are present, approximately 70% being singletons, with the ten largest covering roughly 4%. The CDR3 is 15 residues long. Looked up from germline, CDR1 is SGHVS and CDR2 is FQNEAQ. Trimming shortened V by 4 bases and J by 7 bases, and 20 bases separated the two germline ends. Relapses following autologous stem cell transplantation were seen in all patients, with brentuximab vedotin exposure varying. This clone was detected a few times. Its specificity is unknown. The sequence was obtained from a human donor with classical Hodgkin lymphoma. Sequencing was performed on peripheral blood mononuclear cells (PBMCs), taken before the second cycle of nivolumab. The V and J genes are TRBV7-8 and TRBJ2-7; D unclear. CDR3 sequence (DNA): TGTGCCAGCAGCTCGTCAGGACCCCTGCCAGGAGAGCAGTACTTC. Translation gives CASSSSGPLPGEQYF.